The present T cell receptor (beta chain) was sequenced within a study of blood T cell repertoires in COVID-19. The table lists this clone with a count of one. Germline V CDR1 and CDR2: KGHDR, SFDVKD. V dropped 5 bases and J dropped 3; count of bases not matched to a gene: 2. The CDR3 is 13 amino acids. Libraries were prepared by immunoSEQ multiplex PCR; TCRdb keeps only in-frame clonotypes and omits some of them. The table shows 330,000 or so clones, with around nine tenths occurring only once. V is TRBV24-1 and J is TRBJ2-5; 7 nucleotides align to TRBD2. The sample taken for sequencing was PBMCs or T cells enriched from blood (not recorded which). The TCR originated in a woman in her twenties or thirties who had been exposed to COVID-19. The CDR3 nucleotides read TGTGCCACCAGTGGGGGGGGTGAAGAGACCCAGTACTTC. Its translation: CATSGGGEETQYF.